This TCR beta chain originates from a study of identical twins. General study points: With abundant cord blood beta clonotypes, insertions were fewer; memory repertoires showed no such pattern. Models underpredicted monozygotic twin sharing of out-of-frame TCR alpha.

Template switching created a universal primer site, and the cDNA included unique molecular identifiers. TCRdb re-called the 5' RACE reads through MiXCR, storing one row per CDR3 protein. In the table there are 540,000 or so distinct CDR3 sequences, about a fifth of which are singletons. The CDR3 spans 15 residues. The V and J ends lost 6 bases and 7 bases respectively, with 18 bases between them. The V gene's germline CDR1 is MNHNS and CDR2 SASEGT. In the case of this clonotype: Its antigen remains unknown.

The data were also submitted as part of a second study, on yellow fever vaccine responses in identical twins.

This clonotype originated in a woman aged 18-29 years in good health. Specimen: CD4+ T cells sorted from blood. The V and J genes are TRBV6-1 and TRBJ2-2; the D gene is possibly TRBD2 (6 bases). CDR3 nucleotides: TGTGCCAGCAGGCTCGGGACTGGATCCCTCGGGGAGCTGTTTTTT. This encodes CASRLGTGSLGELFF.